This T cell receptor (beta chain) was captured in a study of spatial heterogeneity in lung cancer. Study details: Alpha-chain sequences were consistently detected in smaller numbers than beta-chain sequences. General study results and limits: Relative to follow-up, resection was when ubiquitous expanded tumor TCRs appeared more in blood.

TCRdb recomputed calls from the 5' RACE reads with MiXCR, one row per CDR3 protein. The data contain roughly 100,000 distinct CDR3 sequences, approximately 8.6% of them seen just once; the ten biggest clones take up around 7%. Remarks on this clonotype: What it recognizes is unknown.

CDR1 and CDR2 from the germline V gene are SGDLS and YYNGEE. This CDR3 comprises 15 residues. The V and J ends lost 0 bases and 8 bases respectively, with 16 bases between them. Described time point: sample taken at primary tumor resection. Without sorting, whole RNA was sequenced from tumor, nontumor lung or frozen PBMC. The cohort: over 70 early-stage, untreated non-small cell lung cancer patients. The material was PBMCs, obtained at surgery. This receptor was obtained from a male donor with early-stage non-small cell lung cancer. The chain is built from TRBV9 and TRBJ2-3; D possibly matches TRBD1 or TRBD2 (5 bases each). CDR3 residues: CASSVALWDQPTQYF. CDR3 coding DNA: TGTGCCAGCAGCGTAGCTTTGTGGGACCAGCCTACGCAGTATTTT.